This TCR beta chain was profiled in a study of cytomegalovirus exposure and HLA in healthy donors. General study results and limits: By a later analysis, the bulk of CMV-associated TCR beta chains appeared HLA-restricted.

Germline V lookup: CDR1 SEHNR, CDR2 FQNEAQ (reference sequence). V was pared by 5 bases and J by 4 bases, with 5 bases of the junction left unmatched. The CDR3 covers 15 residues. For this clone: Its target is unknown.

A multiplex PCR was run with 60 Vbeta primers and 13 Jbeta primers. Using immunoSEQ multiplex PCR, the repertoire was profiled, and TCRdb retains in-frame clones only, with some absent. The sample includes roughly 180,000 clones, 78% of them seen just once. The rearrangement uses TRBV7-9 and TRBJ2-1, with 10 bases lining up with TRBD1. The source material was PBMCs. This clonotype originated in a woman between 50 and 59 years old in good health and CMV-seropositive. The CDR3 coding sequence is TGTGCCAGCAGCCGAGACAGGGGGCCTTACAATGAGCAGTTCTTC. It encodes CASSRDRGPYNEQFF.